Sequencing of this TCR beta chain was carried out in a study of beta chain features in type 1 diabetes. Turning to the study itself: Healthy donors and patients had similar age, gender and cell yields. There were 90 million to 110 million sorted cells examined across all samples.

This clone was detected only a few times. Its antigen is not identified. Expressed TCRB transcripts were sequenced, since all the RNA that had been isolated was reverse transcribed. The table came from immunoSEQ multiplex PCR; TCRdb's copy has only in-frame clones and leaves some out. The table lists over 150,000 clones, about 9.4% of them singletons. Study results and caveats: Shorter TCRB CDR3s, moderately but significantly so, were found in Type 1 diabetes patients in all four CD4+ subsets.

Germline CDR1 is MNHEY and CDR2 is SVGAGI. This CDR3 has 14 amino acids. V lost 10 bases and J lost 6; bases outside the gene matches: 11. This TCR was recovered from a man aged 25-40 years with type 1 diabetes. The chain employs TRBV6-5 and TRBJ2-1; TRBD2 matches at 8 bases. Sequencing input: central memory CD4+ T cells from blood. The CDR3 sequence is CAIREAGERNEQFF. CDR3 DNA: TGTGCCATCAGGGAAGCGGGAGAACGCAATGAGCAGTTCTTC.